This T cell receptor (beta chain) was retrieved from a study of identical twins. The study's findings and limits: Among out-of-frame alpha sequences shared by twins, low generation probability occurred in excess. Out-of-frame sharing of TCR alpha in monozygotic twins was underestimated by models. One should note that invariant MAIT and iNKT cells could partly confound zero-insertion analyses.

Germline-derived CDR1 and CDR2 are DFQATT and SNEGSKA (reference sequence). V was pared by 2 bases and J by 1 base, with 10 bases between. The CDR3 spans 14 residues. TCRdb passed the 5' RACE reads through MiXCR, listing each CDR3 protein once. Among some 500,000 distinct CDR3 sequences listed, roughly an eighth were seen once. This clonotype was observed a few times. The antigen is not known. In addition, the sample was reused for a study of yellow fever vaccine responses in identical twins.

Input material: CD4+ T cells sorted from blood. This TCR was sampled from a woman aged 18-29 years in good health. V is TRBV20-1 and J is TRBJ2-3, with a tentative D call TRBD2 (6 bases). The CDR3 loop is CSARSTGGTDTQYF. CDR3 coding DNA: TGCAGTGCTAGATCGACGGGGGGCACAGATACGCAGTATTTT.